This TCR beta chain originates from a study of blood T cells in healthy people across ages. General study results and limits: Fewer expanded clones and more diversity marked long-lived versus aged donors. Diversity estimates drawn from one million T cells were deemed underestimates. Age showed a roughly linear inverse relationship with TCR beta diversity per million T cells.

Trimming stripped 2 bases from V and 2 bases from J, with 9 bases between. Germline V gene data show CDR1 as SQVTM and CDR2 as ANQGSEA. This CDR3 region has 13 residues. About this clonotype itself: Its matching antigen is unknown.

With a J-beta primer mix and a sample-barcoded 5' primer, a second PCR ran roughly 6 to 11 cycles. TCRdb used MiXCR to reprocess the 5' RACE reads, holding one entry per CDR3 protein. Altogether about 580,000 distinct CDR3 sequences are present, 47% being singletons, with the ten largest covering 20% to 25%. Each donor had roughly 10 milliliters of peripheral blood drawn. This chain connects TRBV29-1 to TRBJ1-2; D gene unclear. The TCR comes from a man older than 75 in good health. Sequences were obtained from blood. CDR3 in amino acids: CSVEKGLNYGYTF. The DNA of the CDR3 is TGCAGCGTTGAAAAGGGTCTGAACTATGGCTACACCTTC. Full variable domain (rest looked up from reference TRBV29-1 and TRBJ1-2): SAVISQKPSRDICQRGTSLTIQCQVDSQVTMMFWYRQQPGQSLTLIATANQGSEATYESGFVIDKFPISRPNLTFSTLTVSNMSPEDSSIYLCSVEKGLNYGYTFGSGTRLTVV.